The 5 T cell receptor beta chains in this list originate from one sample, sequenced in a study of tumor-infiltrating lymphocytes in primary liver carcinoma. For each extraction, RNA and DNA were obtained together from approximately 20-30 mg of unsorted bulk tissue. The researchers produced TCR beta cDNA from approximately 540 ng total RNA with a constant-region primer. Three nested multiplex PCR rounds, a slightly modified ARM-PCR, produced the libraries for TCR beta. A C-beta reverse primer was combined with TRBV1-TRBV30 forward primers in the first two PCR rounds, and each round had around 10 cycles. MiXCR was run by TCRdb on the multiplex PCR reads, yielding one entry per CDR3 protein. The sample has approximately 73,000 distinct CDR3 sequences, roughly three quarters seen once. Sample: liver tumor tissue from sampling region 4. Subset: tumor region T4, right-lateral pole. The source is a man aged 35 to 55 with primary liver carcinoma and hepatitis B virus infection.

With regard to this clonotype: In this CDR3 the conserved last residue, phenylalanine or tryptophan, is missing, so a read error is likely. The chain uses TRBV10-2 and TRBJ2-7; no firm D call. Germline V lookup: CDR1 WSHSY, CDR2 SAAADI. The ends were cut back, 9 bases at V and 4 bases at J, with 19 bases in the middle. The CDR3 runs to 14 residues. CDR3: CASRPPVLGYEQYS. The CDR3 DNA reads as TGCGCCAGTAGACCTCCCGTTCTAGGTTACGAGCAGTACTCC.

On this clonotype itself: At one end, the junction sequence differs from germline, possibly due to a read error. This chain links TRBV5-5 with TRBJ1-5; D is undetermined. In germline, CDR1 is SGHKS, CDR2 YYEKEE (reference sequence). This CDR3 contains 16 residues. The CDR3 loop is CASSFNGPGSNKPQHF. In DNA, the CDR3 is TGCGCCAGCAGCTTCAACGGCCCGGGGAGCAATAAGCCCCAGCATTTT.

Concerning this clonotype itself: Possible read error: a much larger clone is one base away. This chain uses TRBV5-1 with TRBJ1-1, with D perhaps matching TRBD1 (5 bases). Per the germline V gene, CDR1 is SGHRS and CDR2 is YFSETQ. This CDR3 has 15 residues. V lost 0 bases and J lost 3, with 12 bases in between. CDR3 amino acids: CASSLGGAADTEAFF. For the CDR3, the DNA is TGCGCCAGCAGCTTGGGTGGGGCCGCGGACACTGAAGCTTTCTTT. Full variable domain (remainder filled in from reference TRBV5-1 and TRBJ1-1): KAGVTQTPRYLIKTRGQQVTLSCSPISGHRSVSWYQQTPGQGLQFLFEYFSETQRNKGNFPGRFSGRQFSNSRSEMNVSTLELGDSALYLCASSLGGAADTEAFFGQGTRLTVV.

A word on this clonotype: The junction differs from germline at one of its ends, possibly a read error. The J gene is TRBJ2-1, the V gene TRBV5-4; 11 bases agree with TRBD2. Germline V lookup: CDR1 SGHNT, CDR2 YYREEE (reference sequence). This CDR3 comprises 15 residues. CDR3 in DNA: TGTGCCAGCAGCGATCGACTAGCGGGATACAATGATCAGCTCTTC. Its translation is CASSDRLAGYNDQLF.

This chain links TRBV4-2 with TRBJ2-7, with TRBD2 matching over 7 bases. V lost 0 bases to trimming and J lost 4 bases; unmatched junction nucleotides: 9. The CDR3 consists of 16 residues. Germline-derived CDR1 and CDR2 are LGHNA and YNFKEQ. The CDR3 region is CASSQDQTGGRYEQYF. In nucleotides, the CDR3 is TGTGCCAGCAGCCAAGATCAGACGGGAGGAAGATACGAGCAGTACTTC.